The clone carrying this T cell receptor beta chain was seen repeatedly, ten times or more. The CDR3 length is 13 residues. Trimming stripped 0 bases from V and 2 bases from J, with 6 bases between. The germline V gene encodes CDR1 DFQATT and CDR2 SNEGSKA (reference sequence). The sample belongs to a study of molecular identifiers for immune sequencing clone quantification. TCRdb called the PCR reads again in MiXCR, with one record for every CDR3 protein. The sample shows about 630,000 distinct CDR3 sequences, less than 30% of them seen only once. The J gene is TRBJ2-3, the V gene TRBV20-1; possibly TRBD2 for D (5 bases). Sequencing was carried out using naive CD8+ T cells from blood, with Jurkat cell RNA spiked in. Stated subset: FACS-sorted CD8+CD4-CCR7+CD45RA+ naive T cells. The TCR originated in a human donor in good health. Some libraries in this study had Jurkat cell RNA spiked in. In nucleotides, the CDR3 is TGCAGTGCTAGAGACGACTACACAGATACGCAGTATTTT. Protein sequence: CSARDDYTDTQYF.